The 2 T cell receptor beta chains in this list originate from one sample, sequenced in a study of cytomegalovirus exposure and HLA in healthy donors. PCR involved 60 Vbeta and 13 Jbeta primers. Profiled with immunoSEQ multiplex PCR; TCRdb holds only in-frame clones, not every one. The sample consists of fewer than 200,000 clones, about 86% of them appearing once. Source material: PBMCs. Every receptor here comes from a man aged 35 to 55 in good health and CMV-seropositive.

CDR3 coding DNA: TGTGCCCACTCTCGGCAGGGAAATGAGCAGTTCTTC. Translated, it gives CAHSRQGNEQFF. The V gene is TRBV30, the J gene TRBJ2-1; D may be TRBD1 (5 bases). The CDR3 length is 12 residues. Trimming stripped 8 bases from V and 7 bases from J, with 15 bases between. Germline V lookup: CDR1 GTSNPN, CDR2 SVGIG (reference sequence).

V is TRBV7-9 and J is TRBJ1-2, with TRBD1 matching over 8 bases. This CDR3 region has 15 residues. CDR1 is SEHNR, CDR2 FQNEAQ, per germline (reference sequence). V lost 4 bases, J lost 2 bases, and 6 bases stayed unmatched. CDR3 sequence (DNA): TGTGCCAGCAGCTCGTGGACAGGGCCAAACTATGGCTACACCTTC. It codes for CASSSWTGPNYGYTF. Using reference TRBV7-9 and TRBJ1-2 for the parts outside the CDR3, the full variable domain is DTGVSQNPRHKITKRGQNVTFRCDPISEHNRLYWYRQTLGQGPEFLTYFQNEAQLEKSRLLSDRFSAERPKGSFSTLEIQRTEQGDSAMYLCASSSWTGPNYGYTFGSGTRLTVV.